A selection of T cell receptor beta chains follows, all from one sample in a study of cytomegalovirus exposure and HLA in healthy donors. Sequenced by immunoSEQ multiplex PCR; TCRdb stores in-frame clones only, minus some. The sample holds 110,000 or so clones, 65% to 80% seen once. Input material: PBMCs. The receptors stem from a young man in good health and CMV-seropositive. Each CDR3 is given with its conserved first and last residue. The order of the fields is CDR3 length, clone size, D gene, J gene, V gene, CDR3 DNA, CDR3 protein. The D gene is left open where the match is weak. Clone size is stated in some rows and not others, as once, few, many or a class when expanded.

14	few	TRBD1	TRBJ1-1	TRBV4-2	TGTGCCAGCAGCCCGGGACAGGGGAACACTGAAGCTTTCTTT	CASSPGQGNTEAFF
12	few	NA	TRBJ1-2	TRBV6-5	TGTGCCAGCAGTCGCGTCGGACAGGGCTACACCTTC	CASSRVGQGYTF
16	NA	TRBD1	TRBJ1-4	TRBV4-2	TGTGCCAGCAGCCAAGAAGGGGTGGGACAGGATGAAAAACTGTTTTTT	CASSQEGVGQDEKLFF
13	NA	NA	TRBJ2-7	TRBV6-1	TGTGCCAGCACGCCCCAGTCCGGGGTCGAGCAGTACTTC	CASTPQSGVEQYF
12	NA	TRBD1	TRBJ2-7	TRBV29-1	TGCAGCGTTTTACAGGGGAAATACGAGCAGTACTTC	CSVLQGKYEQYF
15	NA	NA	TRBJ1-5	TRBV10-3	TGTGCCATCAGGAAGGAGGACGGGAGCAATCAGCCCCAGCATTTT	CAIRKEDGSNQPQHF
17	NA	TRBD1	TRBJ1-2	TRBV18	TGTGCCAGCTCACCACAAAGGACAGGGGGCGGTAGCTATGGCTACACCTTC	CASSPQRTGGGSYGYTF
18	NA	TRBD2	TRBJ2-7	TRBV9	TGTGCCAGCAGCACCACCACGGGGGGGGCAGGAATTAGTTACGAGCAGTACTTC	CASSTTTGGAGISYEQYF
17	NA	NA	TRBJ1-5	TRBV27	TGTGCCAGCAGCCTGACGAGGGGGGGTTGGAGCAATCAGCCCCAGCATTTT	CASSLTRGGWSNQPQHF
14	NA	NA	TRBJ2-5	TRBV6-5	TGTGCCAGCAGGGGGGCTCGGACTTACGAGACCCAGTACTTC	CASRGARTYETQYF
12	NA	NA	TRBJ1-1	TRBV7-2	TGTGCCAGCAGCTGGAGGTTCACGGAAGCTTTCTTT	CASSWRFTEAFF
14	NA	NA	TRBJ1-5	TRBV19	TGTGCCAGTAGGAGGACAGTTAGCAATCAGCCCCAGCATTTT	CASRRTVSNQPQHF
15	NA	NA	TRBJ1-2	TRBV7-9	TGTGCCAGCAGCTTGGAGGTGGCAGGTTCGAATGGCTACACCTTC	CASSLEVAGSNGYTF
15	NA	NA	TRBJ1-3	TRBV6-5	TGTGCCAGCAGTTCAAGACAATTCTCTGGAAACACCATATATTTT	CASSSRQFSGNTIYF
18	NA	NA	TRBJ2-6	TRBV19	TGTGCCAGTAGTACGGGCCAGGGGCTCTCCTCTGGGGCCAACGGCCTGACTTTC	CASSTGQGLSSGANGLTF
13	NA	NA	TRBJ1-2	TRBV6-5	TGTGCCAGCAGTTACTCTCCCGGACTTGGGGACACCTTC	CASSYSPGLGDTF
13	NA	NA	TRBJ1-2	TRBV10-3	TGTGCCATCAGTGACAGGACAGAAAAGTCCCCCACCTTC	CAISDRTEKSPTF
15	NA	NA	TRBJ1-2	TRBV11-2	TGTGCCAGCAGCTTAGATTCTAGGACAGACTATGGCTACACCTTC	CASSLDSRTDYGYTF
15	NA	TRBD2	TRBJ2-1	TRBV4-1	TGCGCCAGCAGCCAGGGGCGAGCGGGGGGTAGTGAGCAGTTCTTC	CASSQGRAGGSEQFF
16	few	NA	TRBJ2-1	TRBV15	TGTGCCACCAGCAGGGATATGGGGACACTTAACAATGAGCAGTTCTTC	CATSRDMGTLNNEQFF
14	once	NA	TRBJ1-1	TRBV30	TGTGCCTGGAGTCCGTGGCCCAGGGACACTGAAGCTTTCTTT	CAWSPWPRDTEAFF
13	NA	NA	TRBJ2-1	TRBV6-6	TGTGCCAGCACCCTCAGTCTGAAAAATGAGCAGTTCTTC	CASTLSLKNEQFF
12	NA	TRBD1	TRBJ1-2	TRBV29-1	TGCAGCGTCTGGACAGGGGACTATGGCTACACCTTC	CSVWTGDYGYTF
16	once	NA	TRBJ1-1	TRBV27	TGTGCCAGCAGTTTACCCCCGGGCCTCGCTGGGAGGGAAGCTTTCTTT	CASSLPPGLAGREAFF
16	NA	NA	TRBJ1-3	TRBV5-1	TGCGCCAGCAGCTTGGGTTCCAAAAACTCTGGAAACACCATATATTTT	CASSLGSKNSGNTIYF
13	few	TRBD1	TRBJ1-2	TRBV9	TGTGCCAGCAGCCCGGACAGGAACTATGGCTACACCTTC	CASSPDRNYGYTF
15	many	TRBD1	TRBJ2-7	TRBV25-1	TGTGCCAGCAGTGGCGCAAACAGGGGTTCCTACGAGCAGTACTTC	CASSGANRGSYEQYF
15	NA	NA	TRBJ2-7	TRBV2	TGTGCCAGCAGCCTCCTTGGGCCCGACCCCTACGAGCAGTACTTC	CASSLLGPDPYEQYF
17	NA	NA	TRBJ2-7	TRBV27	TGTGCCAGCAGTCCCTCAGGGGAAGTTGGCGGTACCTACGAGCAGTACTTC	CASSPSGEVGGTYEQYF
17	NA	TRBD1	TRBJ1-3	TRBV7-8	TGTGCCAGCAGCCCGGGGACAGGGTATTTCTATGGAAACACCATATATTTT	CASSPGTGYFYGNTIYF
12	NA	NA	TRBJ1-2	TRBV7-9	TGTGCCAGCAGCTTGTCGACAGACGGCTACACCTTC	CASSLSTDGYTF
15	NA	NA	TRBJ2-1	TRBV10-1	TGCGCCAGCAGCGGAGGCCGGAGCTCCTACAATGAGCAGTTCTTC	CASSGGRSSYNEQFF
16	NA	TRBD1	TRBJ1-1	TRBV10-3	TGTGCCATCAGAGGACAGGGCGGGGGTACAAACACTGAAGCTTTCTTT	CAIRGQGGGTNTEAFF
18	few	TRBD1	TRBJ2-2	TRBV5-5	TGTGCCAGCAGCTACCGCGGGACAGGGGGAAGGGGTACCGGGGAGCTGTTTTTT	CASSYRGTGGRGTGELFF
16	NA	TRBD2	TRBJ2-1	TRBV19	TGTGCCAGTAGAAACCTGCGGACTAGCGATTACAATGAGCAGTTCTTC	CASRNLRTSDYNEQFF
14	NA	NA	TRBJ1-2	TRBV19	TGTGCCAGTAGTATCCTGCAGGGTTCGTTGGGCTACACCTTC	CASSILQGSLGYTF
14	few	TRBD1	TRBJ1-5	TRBV5-6	TGTGCCAGCAGCTCGATGACAGGGCTTCAGCCCCAGCATTTT	CASSSMTGLQPQHF
14	NA	NA	TRBJ1-2	TRBV19	TGTGCCAGTAGTATAGCTGACGGAGAGTATGGCTACACCTTC	CASSIADGEYGYTF
14	few	NA	TRBJ1-2	TRBV2	TGTGCCAGCAGTCCGACACCCCGGCTACGTGGCTACACCTTC	CASSPTPRLRGYTF
13	NA	NA	TRBJ2-7	TRBV5-6	TGTGCCAGCAGATTGGGACATAACTACGAGCAGTACTTC	CASRLGHNYEQYF
15	NA	TRBD2	TRBJ2-3	TRBV5-1	TGCGCCAGCAGCCCGGGACTAGCGGGAGCTCATACGCAGTATTTT	CASSPGLAGAHTQYF
16	once	TRBD1	TRBJ2-5	TRBV7-9	TGTTCCAGCAGCTTAAGCAGGGGGATCATCCAAGAGACCCAGTACTTC	CSSSLSRGIIQETQYF
15	NA	TRBD1	TRBJ2-1	TRBV29-1	TGCAGCGTAGCCCGAACCGGGACAGGGGTTAATGAGCAGTTCTTC	CSVARTGTGVNEQFF
14	NA	TRBD1	TRBJ2-7	TRBV11-2	TGTGCCAGCAGCTTTAATACAGGGGCCTACGAGCAGTACTTC	CASSFNTGAYEQYF
15	NA	NA	TRBJ2-3	TRBV10-1	TGCGCCAGCAGTGAGCGGGGGGCTAGCACAGATACGCAGTATTTT	CASSERGASTDTQYF
14	NA	TRBD1	TRBJ1-2	TRBV2	TGTGCCACCTCCGGACAGGCCGCTAACTATGGCTACACCTTC	CATSGQAANYGYTF
18	few	NA	TRBJ2-2	TRBV5-1	TGCGCCAGCAGCTATCCCTTCGGACGGGGAACGAACACCGGGGAGCTGTTTTTT	CASSYPFGRGTNTGELFF
15	NA	TRBD1	TRBJ2-1	TRBV4-1	TGCGCCAGCAGCCAAGGGACAGGGGGCAACAATGAGCAGTTCTTC	CASSQGTGGNNEQFF
14	NA	NA	TRBJ1-5	TRBV5-1	TGCGCCAGCAGCCCCGGGGTTAGCAATCAGCCCCAGCATTTT	CASSPGVSNQPQHF
15	NA	TRBD2	TRBJ2-3	TRBV5-1	TGCGCCAGCAACCCTAGCGGGGGGGGCACAGATACGCAGTATTTT	CASNPSGGGTDTQYF
12	NA	NA	TRBJ2-7	TRBV28	TGTGCCAGCAGTCTGGACAGTTACGAGCAGTACTTC	CASSLDSYEQYF
17	NA	TRBD1	TRBJ1-1	TRBV5-4	TGTGCCAGCAGCATGACGGGACAGGGTCTCTTCAACACTGAAGCTTTCTTT	CASSMTGQGLFNTEAFF
15	few	NA	TRBJ1-1	TRBV25-1	TGTGCCAGCAGTGTGACAGGCGTCGTGAACACTGAAGCTTTCTTT	CASSVTGVVNTEAFF
14	NA	NA	TRBJ2-3	TRBV30	TGTGCCTGGAGTAGGGCGGGGACCACAGATACGCAGTATTTT	CAWSRAGTTDTQYF
14	NA	TRBD1	TRBJ1-5	TRBV6-5	TGTGCCAGCAGCTTCACAGGGGATAATAAGCCCCAGCATTTT	CASSFTGDNKPQHF
15	NA	NA	TRBJ1-5	TRBV7-6	TGTGCCAGCAGCGCAGGGTTTGGGGGCAATCAGCCCCAGCATTTT	CASSAGFGGNQPQHF
13	NA	TRBD2	TRBJ2-2	TRBV29-1	TGCAGCGCTAGCGGGGCCAACACCGGGGAGCTGTTTTTT	CSASGANTGELFF
18	NA	TRBD1	TRBJ2-1	TRBV5-4	TGTGCCAGCAGCTTGGGGCCCAGGGACAGGGGATCCCACAATGAGCAGTTCTTC	CASSLGPRDRGSHNEQFF
13	NA	NA	TRBJ2-3	TRBV7-3	TGTGCCAGCAGCTTAGTCTATACAGATACGCAGTATTTT	CASSLVYTDTQYF
13	NA	NA	TRBJ1-2	TRBV19	TGTGCCAGTAGTACGACTGATAACTATGGCTACACCTTC	CASSTTDNYGYTF